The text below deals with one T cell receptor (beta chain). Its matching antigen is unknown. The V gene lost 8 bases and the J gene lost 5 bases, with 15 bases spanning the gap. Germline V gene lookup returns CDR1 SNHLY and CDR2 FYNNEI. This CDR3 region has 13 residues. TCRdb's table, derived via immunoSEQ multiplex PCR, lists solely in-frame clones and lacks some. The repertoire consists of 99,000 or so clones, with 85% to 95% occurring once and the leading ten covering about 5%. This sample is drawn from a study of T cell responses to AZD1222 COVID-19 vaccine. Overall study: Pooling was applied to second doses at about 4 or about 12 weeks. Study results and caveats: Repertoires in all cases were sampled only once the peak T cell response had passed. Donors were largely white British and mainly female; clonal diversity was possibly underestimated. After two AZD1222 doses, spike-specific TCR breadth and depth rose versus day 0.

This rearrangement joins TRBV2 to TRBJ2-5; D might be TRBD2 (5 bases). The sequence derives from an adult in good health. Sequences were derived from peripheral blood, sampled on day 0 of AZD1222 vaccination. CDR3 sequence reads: CASQVGVGETQYF. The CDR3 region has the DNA TGTGCCAGCCAGGTCGGGGTAGGCGAGACCCAGTACTTC.